The source of this TCR beta chain is a study of T cells in women clearing cervical HPV infection. Study at large: Case blood drawn at lesion detection; control blood after infection cleared.

Germline CDR1 reads KGHSH; CDR2 reads LQKENI. The CDR3 sequence is 16 residues long. Clones were read by immunoSEQ multiplex PCR, and TCRdb kept only the in-frame ones, dropping some. Its listing shows fewer than 30,000 clones. To note about this clone: The CDR3 end falls 3 residues outside the read, so it is completed with the germline J gene.

The specimen sequenced was blood buffy coat. V usage is TRBV18 and J usage is TRBJ1-2, with 8 bases that match TRBD1. The sequence came from a woman between 18 and 75 years old with a cervical HPV16 infection that either progressed to CIN3+ or cleared (not recorded which). The CDR3 region is CASSPNPAGGSYDYTF. The sequenced part of the CDR3 DNA is TGTGCCAGCTCACCAAATCCCGCAGGGGGCTCCTACGAC.